This TCR beta chain was found in a study of CD8+ T cells in alopecia areata. Overall study context: Tofacitinib ran 6 to 18 months, followed by 6 months off drug.

Study-wide points: It was less clear whether patients shared TCRs than it was in mice, possibly because of HLA. In scalp samples, resident alphabeta T cells of normal skin are also sequenced. Higher clonality was seen in lesional scalp than in normal scalp, especially in alopecia totalis/universalis.

The germline gives CDR1 MNHNS, CDR2 SASEGT. The CDR3 totals 15 residues. The ends were cut back, 5 bases at V and 3 bases at J, with 14 bases in the middle. This clone was seen only a few times. Its matching antigen is unknown. Sample treatment: oral pan-JAK inhibitor, 5-10 mg twice daily. In each case, RNA was isolated and then reverse transcribed into cDNA as the sequencing template. Libraries were prepared by immunoSEQ multiplex PCR; TCRdb keeps only in-frame clonotypes and omits some of them. The sample has some 200,000 clones; approximately 57% are singletons. The sequence derives from a human donor with alopecia areata. The gene calls are TRBV6-1 and TRBJ1-5; D possibly corresponds to TRBD1 (6 bases). The sample consisted of CD4+ T cells sorted from blood, taken at week 4, from a patient treated with tofacitinib. Here the CDR3 reads CASSRQGRINQPQHF. DNA of the CDR3: TGTGCCAGCAGTCGGCAGGGGCGGATCAATCAGCCCCAGCATTTT.